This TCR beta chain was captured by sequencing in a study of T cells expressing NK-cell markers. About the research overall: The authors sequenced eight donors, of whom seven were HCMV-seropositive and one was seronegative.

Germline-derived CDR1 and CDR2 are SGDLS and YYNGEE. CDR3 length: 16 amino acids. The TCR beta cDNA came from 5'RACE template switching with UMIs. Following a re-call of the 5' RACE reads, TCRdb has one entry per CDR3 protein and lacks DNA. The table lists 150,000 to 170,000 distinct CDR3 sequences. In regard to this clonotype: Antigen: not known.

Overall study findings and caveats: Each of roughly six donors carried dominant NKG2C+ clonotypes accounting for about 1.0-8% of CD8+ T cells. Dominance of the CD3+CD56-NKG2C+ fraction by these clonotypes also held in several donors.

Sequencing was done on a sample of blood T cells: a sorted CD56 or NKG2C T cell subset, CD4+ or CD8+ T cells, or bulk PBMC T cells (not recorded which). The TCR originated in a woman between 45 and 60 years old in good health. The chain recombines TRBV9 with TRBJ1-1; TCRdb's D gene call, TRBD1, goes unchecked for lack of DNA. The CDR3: CASSPENRVSYTEAFF.